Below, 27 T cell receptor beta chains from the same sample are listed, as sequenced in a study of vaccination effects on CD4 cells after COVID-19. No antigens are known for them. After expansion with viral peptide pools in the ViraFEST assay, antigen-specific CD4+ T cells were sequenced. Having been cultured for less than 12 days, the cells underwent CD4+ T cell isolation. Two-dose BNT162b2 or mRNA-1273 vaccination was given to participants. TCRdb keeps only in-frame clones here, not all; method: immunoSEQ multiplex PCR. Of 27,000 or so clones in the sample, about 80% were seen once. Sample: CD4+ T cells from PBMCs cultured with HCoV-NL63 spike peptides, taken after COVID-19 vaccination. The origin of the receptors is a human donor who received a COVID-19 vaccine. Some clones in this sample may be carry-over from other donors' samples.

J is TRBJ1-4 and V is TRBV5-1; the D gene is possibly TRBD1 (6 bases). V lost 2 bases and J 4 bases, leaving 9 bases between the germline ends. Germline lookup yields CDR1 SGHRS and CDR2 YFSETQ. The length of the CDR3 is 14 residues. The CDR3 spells CASSFTDSNEKLFF. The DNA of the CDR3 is TGCGCCAGCAGCTTTACGGACAGTAATGAAAAACTGTTTTTT.

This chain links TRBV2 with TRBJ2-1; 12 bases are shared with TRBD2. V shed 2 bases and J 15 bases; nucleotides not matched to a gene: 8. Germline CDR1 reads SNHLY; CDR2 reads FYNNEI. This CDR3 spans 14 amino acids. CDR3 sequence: CASSENLAGGLRFF. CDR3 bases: TGTGCCAGCAGTGAAAACCTAGCGGGGGGGTTGCGGTTCTTC.

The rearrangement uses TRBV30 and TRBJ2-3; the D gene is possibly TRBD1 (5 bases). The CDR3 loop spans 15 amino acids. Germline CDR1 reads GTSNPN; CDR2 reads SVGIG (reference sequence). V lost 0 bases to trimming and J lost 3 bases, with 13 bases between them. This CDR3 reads CAWSVAGISTDTQYF. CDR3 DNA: TGTGCCTGGAGTGTCGCAGGGATAAGTACAGATACGCAGTATTTT.

The CDR3 DNA reads as TGTGCCAGTAGTATAGCGGGGGGCCCGCAATACGAGCAGTACGTC. This codes for CASSIAGGPQYEQYV. The chain recombines TRBV19 with TRBJ2-7; D might be TRBD2 (7 bases). CDR1 is LNHDA and CDR2 is SQIVND in the germline V gene (reference sequence). This CDR3 is built from 15 residues. V lost 1 base to trimming and J lost 4 bases, with 14 bases between them.

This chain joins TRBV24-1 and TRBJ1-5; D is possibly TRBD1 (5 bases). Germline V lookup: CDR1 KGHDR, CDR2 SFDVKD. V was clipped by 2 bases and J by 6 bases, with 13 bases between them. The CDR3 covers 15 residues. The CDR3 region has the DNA TGTGCCACCAGTGATTCCCAGGGATTGGGTCAGCCCCAGCATTTT. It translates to CATSDSQGLGQPQHF.

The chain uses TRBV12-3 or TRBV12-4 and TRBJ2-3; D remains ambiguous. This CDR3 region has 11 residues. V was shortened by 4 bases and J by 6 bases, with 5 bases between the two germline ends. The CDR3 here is CASSSYDTQYF. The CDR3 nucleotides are TGTGCCAGCAGTTCCTACGATACGCAGTATTTT.

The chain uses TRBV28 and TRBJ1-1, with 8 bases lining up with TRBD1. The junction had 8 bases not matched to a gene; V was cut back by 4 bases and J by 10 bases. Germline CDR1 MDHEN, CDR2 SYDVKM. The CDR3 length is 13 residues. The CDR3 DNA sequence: TGTGCCAGCAGTTATTATCAAACAGGGGGAGCTTTCTTT. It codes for CASSYYQTGGAFF.

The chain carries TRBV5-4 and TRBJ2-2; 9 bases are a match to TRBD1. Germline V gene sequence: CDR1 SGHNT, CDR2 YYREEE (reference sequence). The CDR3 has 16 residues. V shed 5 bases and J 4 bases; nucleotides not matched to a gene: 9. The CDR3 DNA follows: TGTGCCAGCAGTCGGGACAGGGTTGGGACCACCGGGGAGCTGTTTTTT. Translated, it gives CASSRDRVGTTGELFF.

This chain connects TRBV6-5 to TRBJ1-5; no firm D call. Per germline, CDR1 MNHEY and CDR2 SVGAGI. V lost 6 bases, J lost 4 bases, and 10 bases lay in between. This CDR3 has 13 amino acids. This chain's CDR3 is CASSRRRNQPQHF. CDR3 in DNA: TGTGCCAGCAGCCGTCGTAGAAATCAGCCCCAGCATTTT.

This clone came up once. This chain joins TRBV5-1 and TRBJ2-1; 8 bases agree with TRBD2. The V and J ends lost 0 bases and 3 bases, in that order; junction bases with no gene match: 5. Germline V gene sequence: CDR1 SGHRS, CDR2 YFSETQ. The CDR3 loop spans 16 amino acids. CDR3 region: CASSLARGGNYNEQFF. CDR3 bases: TGCGCCAGCAGCTTGGCCCGGGGGGGTAACTACAATGAGCAGTTCTTC.

CDR3 sequence reads: CASRTQGGETQYF. CDR3 DNA: TGTGCCAGCAGGACTCAGGGTGGGGAGACCCAGTACTTC. The V and J genes are TRBV6-5 and TRBJ2-5, with D perhaps matching TRBD1 (5 bases). Trimming cost V 6 bases and J 5 bases, with 13 bases left between them. Germline lookup yields CDR1 MNHEY and CDR2 SVGAGI. CDR3 size: 13 residues.

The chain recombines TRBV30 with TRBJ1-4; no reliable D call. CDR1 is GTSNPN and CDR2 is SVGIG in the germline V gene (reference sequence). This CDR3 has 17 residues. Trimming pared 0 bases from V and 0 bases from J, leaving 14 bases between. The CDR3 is CAWSVPPTRSTNEKLFF. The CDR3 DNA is TGTGCCTGGAGTGTACCCCCGACCCGATCAACTAATGAAAAACTGTTTTTT.

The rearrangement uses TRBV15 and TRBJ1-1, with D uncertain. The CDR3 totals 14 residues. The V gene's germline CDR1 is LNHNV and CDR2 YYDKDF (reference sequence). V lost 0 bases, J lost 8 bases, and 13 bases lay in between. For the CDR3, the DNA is TGTGCCACCAGCAGAGAAAACCAGATGCTCGAAGCTTTCTTT. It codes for CATSRENQMLEAFF.

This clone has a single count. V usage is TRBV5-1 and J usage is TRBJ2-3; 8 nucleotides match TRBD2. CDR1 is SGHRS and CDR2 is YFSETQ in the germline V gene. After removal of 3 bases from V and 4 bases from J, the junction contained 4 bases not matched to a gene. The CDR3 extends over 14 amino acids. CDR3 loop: CASSSTSAADTQYF. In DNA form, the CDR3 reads TGCGCCAGCAGCTCGACTAGCGCCGCAGATACGCAGTATTTT.

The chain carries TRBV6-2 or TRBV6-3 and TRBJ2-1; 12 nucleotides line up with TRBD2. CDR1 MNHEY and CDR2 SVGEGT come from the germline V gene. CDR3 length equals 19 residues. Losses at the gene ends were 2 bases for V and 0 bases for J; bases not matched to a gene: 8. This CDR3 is CASSYTSGGPASSYNEQFF. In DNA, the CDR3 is TGTGCCAGCAGTTACACTAGCGGGGGGCCGGCGAGCTCCTACAATGAGCAGTTCTTC.

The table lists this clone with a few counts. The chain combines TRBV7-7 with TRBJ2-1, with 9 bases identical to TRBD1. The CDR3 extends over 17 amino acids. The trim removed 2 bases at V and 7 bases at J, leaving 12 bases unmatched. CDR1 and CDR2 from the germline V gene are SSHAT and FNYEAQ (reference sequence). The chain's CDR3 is CASSLLPGQGSGNEQFF. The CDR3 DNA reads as TGTGCCAGCAGCTTACTACCGGGACAGGGATCCGGAAATGAGCAGTTCTTC. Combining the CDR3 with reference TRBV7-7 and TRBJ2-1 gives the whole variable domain GAGVSQSPRYKVTKRGQDVTLRCDPISSHATLYWYQQALGQGPEFLTYFNYEAQPDKSGLPSDRFSAERPEGSISTLTIQRTEQRDSAMYRCASSLLPGQGSGNEQFFGPGTRLTVL.

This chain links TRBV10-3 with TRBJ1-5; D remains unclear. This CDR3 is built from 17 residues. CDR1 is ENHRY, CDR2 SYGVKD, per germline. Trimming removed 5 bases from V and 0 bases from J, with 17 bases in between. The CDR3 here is CAISPDGLIYSNQPQHF. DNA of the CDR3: TGTGCCATCAGTCCGGACGGATTAATTTATAGCAATCAGCCCCAGCATTTT.

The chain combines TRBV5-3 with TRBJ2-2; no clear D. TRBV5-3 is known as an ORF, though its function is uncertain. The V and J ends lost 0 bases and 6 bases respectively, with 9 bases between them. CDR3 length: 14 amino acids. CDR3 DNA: TGTGCCAGAAGCTTGGGGGGTTCGGCCGGGGAGCTGTTTTTT. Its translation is CARSLGGSAGELFF.

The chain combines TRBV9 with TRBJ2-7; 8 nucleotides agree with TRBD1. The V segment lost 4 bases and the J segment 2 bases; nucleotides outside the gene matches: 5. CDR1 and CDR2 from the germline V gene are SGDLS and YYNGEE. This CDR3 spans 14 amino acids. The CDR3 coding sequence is TGTGCCAGCAGCAAGGACAGGGCGACCTACGAGCAGTACGTC. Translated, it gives CASSKDRATYEQYV.

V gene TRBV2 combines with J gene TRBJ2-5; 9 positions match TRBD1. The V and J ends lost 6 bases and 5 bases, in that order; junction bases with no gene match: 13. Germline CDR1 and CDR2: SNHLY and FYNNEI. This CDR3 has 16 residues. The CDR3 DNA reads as TGTGCCAGCAGGGCTCCTGGGACAGGGTCTGCGGAGACCCAGTACTTC. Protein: CASRAPGTGSAETQYF. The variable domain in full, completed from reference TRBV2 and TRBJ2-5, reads EPEVTQTPSHQVTQMGQEVILRCVPISNHLYFYWYRQILGQKVEFLVSFYNNEISEKSEIFDDQFSVERPDGSNFTLKIRSTKLEDSAMYFCASRAPGTGSAETQYFGPGTRLLVL.

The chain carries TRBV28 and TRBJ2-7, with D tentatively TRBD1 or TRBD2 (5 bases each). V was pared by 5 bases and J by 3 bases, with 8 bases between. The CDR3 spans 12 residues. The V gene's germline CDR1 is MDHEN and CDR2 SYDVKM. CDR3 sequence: CASSTRGYEQYV. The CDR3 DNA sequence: TGTGCCAGCAGTACTAGGGGCTACGAGCAGTACGTC.

The CDR3 loop is CASSFGSGETQYF. The CDR3 region has the DNA TGCGCCAGCAGCTTCGGGAGTGGGGAGACCCAGTACTTC. The chain couples TRBV5-1 to TRBJ2-5; a possible D gene is TRBD2 (6 bases). Germline V gives CDR1 SGHRS, CDR2 YFSETQ. V dropped 2 bases and J dropped 5 bases, with 10 bases sitting between them. The CDR3 covers 13 residues.

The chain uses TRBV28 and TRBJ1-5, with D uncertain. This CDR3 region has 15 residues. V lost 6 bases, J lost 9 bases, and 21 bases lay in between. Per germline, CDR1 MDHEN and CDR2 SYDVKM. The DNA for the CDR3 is TGTGCCAGCAGGCCACAAGGTGAGGGAGGTAGGCCCCAGCATTTT. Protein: CASRPQGEGGRPQHF.

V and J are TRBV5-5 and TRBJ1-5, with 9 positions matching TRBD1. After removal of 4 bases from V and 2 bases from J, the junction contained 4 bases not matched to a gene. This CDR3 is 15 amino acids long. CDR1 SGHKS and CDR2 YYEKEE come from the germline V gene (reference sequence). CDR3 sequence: CASSPRQGGNQPQHF. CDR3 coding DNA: TGTGCCAGCAGCCCTCGACAGGGGGGCAATCAGCCCCAGCATTTT.

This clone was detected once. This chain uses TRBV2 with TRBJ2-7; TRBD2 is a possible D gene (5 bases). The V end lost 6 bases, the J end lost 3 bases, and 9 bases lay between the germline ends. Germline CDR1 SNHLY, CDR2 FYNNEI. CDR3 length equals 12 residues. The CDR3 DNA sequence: TGTGCCAGCAGGAGGGCTCTCTACGAGCAGTACGTC. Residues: CASRRALYEQYV.

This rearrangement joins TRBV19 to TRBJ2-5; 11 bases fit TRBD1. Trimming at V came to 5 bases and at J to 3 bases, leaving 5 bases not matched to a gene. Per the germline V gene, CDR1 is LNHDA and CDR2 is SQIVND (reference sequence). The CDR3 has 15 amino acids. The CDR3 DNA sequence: TGTGCCAGTAGTGTCCCGGGACAGGGGGAAGAGACCCAGTACTTC. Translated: CASSVPGQGEETQYF.

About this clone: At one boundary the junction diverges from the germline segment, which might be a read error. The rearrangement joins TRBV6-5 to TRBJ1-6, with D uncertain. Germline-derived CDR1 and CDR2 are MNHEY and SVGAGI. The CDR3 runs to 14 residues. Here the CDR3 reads CASSSVPIGSPLHF. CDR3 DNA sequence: TGTGCCAGTAGTTCCGTCCCGATCGGTTCACCCCTCCACTTT.